This TCR beta chain derives from a study of blood T cell repertoires in COVID-19. Turning to the study itself: Collection of acute and convalescent COVID-19 samples took place in the United States, Italy and Spain. In each case, the material was cDNA or gDNA derived from T cells, B-cell-depleted T cells, or PBMCs.

The J segment lost 2 bases and the V segment lost 0 bases, leaving 7 bases of the junction unmatched. This CDR3 has 17 residues. Per germline, CDR1 LGHNA and CDR2 YSLEER. Original data processing: Estimates of nucleated cell counts were drawn from the amplification of reference gene primers. Some clones are missing from TCRdb's copy, which holds only in-frame ones; the method was immunoSEQ multiplex PCR. V, J and clone size are taken as reported in that table, and D and trimming were inferred from the DNA itself. The profile shows approximately 97,000 clones, under 85% of them singletons. The chain carries TRBV4-3 and TRBJ2-1; 7 bases match TRBD1. This clonotype originated in a human donor in a cohort sampled during active COVID-19. The sample consisted of peripheral blood. The DNA of the CDR3 is TGCGCCAGCAGCCAAGATAGGCTGCAGGGGGCCTACAATGAGCAGTTCTTC. Its protein product is CASSQDRLQGAYNEQFF.